Listed here are 6 T cell receptor beta chains from one sample, sequenced in a study of shared clonotypes between healthy human individuals. Method: immunoSEQ multiplex PCR; TCRdb's copy keeps in-frame clones and lacks some. In the table there are about 490,000 clones, around 73% of which are singletons. The sample consisted of PBMCs. These receptor sequences come from a woman aged 40 to 50 in good health. Some clones in this sample may be carry-over from other donors' samples.

The gene calls are TRBV7-9 and TRBJ1-1; D is unresolved. This CDR3 has 14 amino acids. V gave up 1 base and J gave up 6 bases, with 12 bases separating them. Germline V gives CDR1 SEHNR, CDR2 FQNEAQ (reference sequence). CDR3 region: CASSLGYGVAEAFF. DNA of the CDR3: TGTGCCAGCAGCTTAGGGTATGGCGTTGCTGAAGCTTTCTTT.

This clone was recorded many times. The same CDR3 can be traced to other DNA sequences in this sample. The chain couples TRBV5-1 to TRBJ2-1, with 11 bases fitting TRBD2. Germline V lookup: CDR1 SGHRS, CDR2 YFSETQ. The length of the CDR3 is 15 residues. Trimming removed 0 bases from V and 7 bases from J; junction bases left unmatched: 3. As DNA, the CDR3 is TGCGCCAGCAGCTTGGGGCTAGCGGGAGGTAATGAGCAGTTCTTC. Translation: CASSLGLAGGNEQFF.

V usage is TRBV19 and J usage is TRBJ1-2; tentative D call: TRBD1 (5 bases). Germline assignment: CDR1 LNHDA and CDR2 SQIVND (reference sequence). This CDR3 region has 14 residues. Trimming shortened V by 0 bases and J by 2 bases, and 7 bases separated the two germline ends. This CDR3 is CASSIEEGNYGYTF. CDR3 bases: TGTGCCAGTAGTATAGAGGAGGGGAACTATGGCTACACCTTC.

This clone showed up just once. This chain connects TRBV5-1 to TRBJ2-3; TRBD2 matches 10 bases. This CDR3 has 17 residues. Germline CDR1 reads SGHRS; CDR2 reads YFSETQ. Trimming cost V 1 base and J 3 bases; bases outside gene matches: 8. In DNA, the CDR3 is TGCGCCAGCAGCTTGTCTCGGCTAGCGGGAGTGACAGATACGCAGTATTTT. This codes for CASSLSRLAGVTDTQYF.

V usage is TRBV10-2 and J usage is TRBJ2-2, with 10 bases matching TRBD2. Germline lookup yields CDR1 WSHSY and CDR2 SAAADI. Trimming at V came to 1 base and at J to 4 bases, leaving 3 bases not matched to a gene. This CDR3 has 16 residues. This CDR3 is CASSEWSGRATGELFF. CDR3 in DNA: TGCGCCAGCAGTGAGTGGAGCGGGAGGGCCACCGGGGAGCTGTTTTTT.

The chain has TRBV5-4 and TRBJ2-5, with 7 bases matching TRBD1. The J call is doubtful: the DNA matches TRBJ2-7 better. The CDR3 has 14 residues. Germline CDR1 reads SGHNT; CDR2 reads YYREEE (reference sequence). The CDR3 DNA follows: TGTGCCAGCAGCCCCGGGACAGCAACTTACGAGCAGTACTTC. Protein: CASSPGTATYEQYF.